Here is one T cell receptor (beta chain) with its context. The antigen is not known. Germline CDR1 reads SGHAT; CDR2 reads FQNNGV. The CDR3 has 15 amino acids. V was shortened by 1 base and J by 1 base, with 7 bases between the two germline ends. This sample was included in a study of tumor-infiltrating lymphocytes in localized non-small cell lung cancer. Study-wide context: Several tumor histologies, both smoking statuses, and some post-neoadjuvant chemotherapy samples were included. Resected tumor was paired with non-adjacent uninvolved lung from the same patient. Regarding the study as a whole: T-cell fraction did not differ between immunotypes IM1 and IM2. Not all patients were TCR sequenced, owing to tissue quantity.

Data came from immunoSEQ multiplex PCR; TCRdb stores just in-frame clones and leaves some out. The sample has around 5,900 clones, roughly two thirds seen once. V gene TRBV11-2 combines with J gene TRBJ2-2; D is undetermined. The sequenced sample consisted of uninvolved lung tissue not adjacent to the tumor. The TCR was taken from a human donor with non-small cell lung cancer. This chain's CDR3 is CASSLVVGNTGELFF. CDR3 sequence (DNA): TGTGCCAGCAGCTTAGTGGTGGGGAACACCGGGGAGCTGTTTTTT.